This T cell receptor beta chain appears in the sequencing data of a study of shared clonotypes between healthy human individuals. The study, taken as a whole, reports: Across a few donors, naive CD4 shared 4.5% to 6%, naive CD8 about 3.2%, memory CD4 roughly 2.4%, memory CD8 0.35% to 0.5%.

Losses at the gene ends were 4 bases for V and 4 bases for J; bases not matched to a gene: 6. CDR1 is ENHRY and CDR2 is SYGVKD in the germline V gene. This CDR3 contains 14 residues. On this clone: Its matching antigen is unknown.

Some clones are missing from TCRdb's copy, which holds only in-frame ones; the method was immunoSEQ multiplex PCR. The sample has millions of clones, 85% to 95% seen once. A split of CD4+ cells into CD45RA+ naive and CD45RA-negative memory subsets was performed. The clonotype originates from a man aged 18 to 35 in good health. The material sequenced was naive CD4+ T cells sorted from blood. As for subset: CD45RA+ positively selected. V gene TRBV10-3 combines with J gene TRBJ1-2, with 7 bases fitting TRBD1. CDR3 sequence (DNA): TGTGCCATCAGTGGTGACAGGGATCGCTATGGCTACACCTTC. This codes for CAISGDRDRYGYTF.